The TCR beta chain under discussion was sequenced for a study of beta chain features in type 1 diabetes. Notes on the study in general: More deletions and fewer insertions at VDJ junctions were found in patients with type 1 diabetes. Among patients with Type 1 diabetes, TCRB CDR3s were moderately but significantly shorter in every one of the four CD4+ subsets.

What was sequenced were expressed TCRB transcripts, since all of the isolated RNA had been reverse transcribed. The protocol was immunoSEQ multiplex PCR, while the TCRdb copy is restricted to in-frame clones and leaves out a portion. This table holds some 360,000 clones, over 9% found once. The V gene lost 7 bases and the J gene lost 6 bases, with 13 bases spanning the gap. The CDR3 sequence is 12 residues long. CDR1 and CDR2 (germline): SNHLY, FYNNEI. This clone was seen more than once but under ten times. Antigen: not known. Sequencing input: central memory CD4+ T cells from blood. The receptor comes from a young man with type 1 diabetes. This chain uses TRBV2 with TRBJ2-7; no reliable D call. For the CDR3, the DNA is TGTGCCAGCACCGAACAGCGCCCCGAGCAGTACTTC. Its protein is CASTEQRPEQYF.